This T cell receptor (beta chain) emerged from a study of cytomegalovirus exposure and HLA in healthy donors. Study-level information: The approximately 670 first-cohort repertoires shared a platform with the 120 or so validation repertoires, as reported in a later analysis.

Sequencing was performed with immunoSEQ multiplex PCR; in TCRdb, only in-frame clones are kept and a portion is missing. The repertoire holds about 110,000 clones, with approximately 94% as singletons. The study's findings and limits: High sensitivity and specificity were reportedly achieved when the classifier diagnosed cytomegalovirus status. Subsequent analysis of the approximately 110 validation repertoires found a tendency for first-cohort TCR clusters to co-occur.

With regard to this clone: Its antigen is unidentified.

Losses at the gene ends were 3 bases for V and 3 bases for J; bases not matched to a gene: 0. CDR1 and CDR2 from the germline V gene are LNHDA and SQIVND (reference sequence). This CDR3 region has 15 residues. Sequencing was carried out using PBMCs. The chain uses TRBV19 and TRBJ2-1; TRBD2 aligns across 12 bases. This TCR was sampled from a woman aged 18-29 years in good health and CMV-seronegative. DNA for the CDR3: TGTGCCAGTAGTATGACTAGCGGGGGCTACAATGAGCAGTTCTTC. Its translation: CASSMTSGGYNEQFF.